This T cell receptor (beta chain) was sequenced for a study of blood T cell repertoires in COVID-19. At the level of the study: Sources were T cells, B-cell-depleted T cells, or PBMCs; the material itself was cDNA or gDNA.

Data came from immunoSEQ multiplex PCR; TCRdb stores just in-frame clones and leaves some out. This table has some 140,000 clones, 91% appearing once. The CDR3 has 18 residues. Germline V CDR1 and CDR2: SGDLS, YYNGEE. The J segment lost 2 bases and the V segment lost 0 bases, leaving 10 bases of the junction unmatched. This clone was seen just once. The clonotype comes from a man aged 50-60 years with acute or convalescent COVID-19. The chain joins TRBV9 to TRBJ2-1; 8 positions match TRBD2. The source material was peripheral blood. This CDR3 reads CASSVAPGGIGAYNEQFF. CDR3 nucleotide sequence: TGTGCCAGCAGCGTAGCTCCGGGGGGGATCGGAGCCTACAATGAGCAGTTCTTC.